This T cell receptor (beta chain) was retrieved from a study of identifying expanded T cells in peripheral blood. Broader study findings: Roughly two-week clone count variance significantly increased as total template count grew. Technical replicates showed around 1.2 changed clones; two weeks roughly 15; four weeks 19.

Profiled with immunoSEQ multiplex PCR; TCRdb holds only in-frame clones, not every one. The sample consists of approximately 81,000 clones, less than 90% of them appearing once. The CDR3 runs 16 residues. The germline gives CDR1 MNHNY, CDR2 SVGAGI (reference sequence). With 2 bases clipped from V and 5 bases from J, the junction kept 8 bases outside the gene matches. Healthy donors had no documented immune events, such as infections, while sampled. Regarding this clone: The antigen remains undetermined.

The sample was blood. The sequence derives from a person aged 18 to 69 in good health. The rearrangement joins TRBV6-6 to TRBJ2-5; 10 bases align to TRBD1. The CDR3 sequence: CASSYPRTGGSETQYF. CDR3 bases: TGTGCCAGCAGTTACCCCCGGACAGGGGGATCGGAGACCCAGTACTTC.